These T cell receptor beta chains were read from a single sample in a study of vaccination effects on CD4 cells after COVID-19. The antigens for these receptors are not known. The method was immunoSEQ multiplex PCR; TCRdb's version includes in-frame clones alone and lacks a portion of them. The data show fewer than 60,000 clones, more than 75% seen once. The sequencing used CD4+ T cells from PBMCs cultured with HIV peptides, collected before COVID-19 vaccination. Receptors were obtained from a human donor who had a prior SARS-CoV-2 infection. Both conserved end residues are part of each CDR3. Each record gives: clone size, J gene, D gene, V gene, CDR3 protein, CDR3 DNA. The D gene is left open where the match is weak. Not every row has a clone size; where given, it reads once, few, many or a size class.

size: .
J: TRBJ1-4
D: TRBD1
V: TRBV5-1
CDR3: CASSLWAGGSSDEKLFF
DNA: TGCGCCAGCAGCTTGTGGGCAGGGGGGTCTTCGGATGAAAAACTGTTTTTT

size: few
J: TRBJ2-2
D: .
V: TRBV7-9
CDR3: CASSLAWGLLTGELFF
DNA: TGTGCCAGCAGCTTAGCGTGGGGCTTACTCACCGGGGAGCTGTTTTTT

size: .
J: TRBJ1-2
D: .
V: TRBV7-2
CDR3: CASSLRRTVVYGYTF
DNA: TGTGCCAGCAGCTTACGAAGGACTGTGGTCTATGGCTACACCTTC

size: .
J: TRBJ2-6
D: TRBD1
V: TRBV28
CDR3: CASVTGGAALGANVLTF
DNA: TGTGCCAGCGTTACAGGGGGCGCGGCCCTTGGGGCCAACGTCCTGACTTTC

size: .
J: TRBJ1-4
D: .
V: TRBV3-1/TRBV3-2
CDR3: CASSQDMDNGPSTNEKLFF
DNA: TGTGCCAGCAGCCAAGATATGGACAACGGCCCTTCAACTAATGAAAAACTGTTTTTT

size: .
J: TRBJ2-7
D: .
V: TRBV2
CDR3: CASSRVAGADEQYF
DNA: TGTGCCAGCAGCCGAGTGGCAGGGGCGGACGAGCAGTACTTC

size: .
J: TRBJ2-5
D: .
V: TRBV10-3
CDR3: CAINCFDAGQQETQYF
DNA: TGTGCCATCAACTGTTTTGATGCGGGGCAACAAGAGACCCAGTACTTC

size: once
J: TRBJ1-2
D: TRBD1
V: TRBV30
CDR3: CAWSRDRPYGYTF
DNA: TGTGCCTGGAGCCGGGACAGACCTTATGGCTACACCTTC

size: .
J: TRBJ1-5
D: .
V: TRBV7-3
CDR3: CASSFGPGQPQHF
DNA: .

size: once
J: TRBJ2-1
D: .
V: TRBV12-3/TRBV12-4
CDR3: CASSFLDEQFF
DNA: TGTGCCAGCAGTTTCCTGGATGAGCAGTTCTTC

size: few
J: TRBJ2-7
D: TRBD1
V: TRBV11-3
CDR3: CASSLSLGGDSYEQYF
DNA: TGTGCCAGCAGCTTATCCCTAGGGGGCGACTCCTACGAGCAGTACTTC

size: few
J: TRBJ2-5
D: .
V: TRBV21-1
CDR3: CASSNLAGAETQYF
DNA: TGTGCCAGCAGCAATTTAGCTGGCGCAGAGACCCAGTACTTC

size: .
J: TRBJ1-2
D: .
V: TRBV6-6
CDR3: CASSRGGYTF
DNA: TGTGCCAGCAGCCGGGGTGGCTACACCTTC

size: .
J: TRBJ1-2
D: TRBD1
V: TRBV5-1
CDR3: CASSPGGQGHYGYTF
DNA: TGCGCCAGCAGCCCGGGGGGACAGGGCCACTATGGCTACACCTTC

size: .
J: TRBJ1-2
D: .
V: TRBV7-3
CDR3: CASGGVGYGYTF
DNA: TGTGCCAGCGGGGGGGTTGGCTATGGCTACACCTTC

size: .
J: TRBJ2-3
D: .
V: TRBV7-3
CDR3: CASSPGQTTDTQYF
DNA: TGTGCCAGCAGCCCTGGCCAAACCACAGATACGCAGTATTTT

size: .
J: TRBJ1-6
D: .
V: TRBV5-4
CDR3: CASSLQSSYNSPLHF
DNA: TGTGCCAGCAGCTTACAGAGCTCCTATAATTCACCCCTCCACTTT

size: few
J: TRBJ1-2
D: .
V: TRBV2
CDR3: CASRPGRINYGYTF
DNA: TGTGCCAGCAGGCCAGGCCGAATTAACTATGGCTACACCTTC

size: .
J: TRBJ2-5
D: TRBD1
V: TRBV9
CDR3: CASSRGQANQYQETQYF
DNA: TGTGCCAGCAGCAGGGGACAGGCGAATCAGTACCAAGAGACCCAGTACTTC

size: .
J: TRBJ1-5
D: .
V: TRBV18
CDR3: CASSPQGDGNQPQHF
DNA: TGTGCCAGCTCACCACAGGGTGATGGCAATCAGCCCCAGCATTTT

size: .
J: TRBJ2-7
D: .
V: TRBV3-1/TRBV3-2
CDR3: CASSQAPGRAGLQTDSYEQYF
DNA: TGTGCCAGCAGCCAAGCTCCAGGGCGGGCGGGCCTGCAAACCGATTCCTACGAGCAGTACTTC

size: .
J: TRBJ2-2
D: TRBD1
V: TRBV11-3
CDR3: CASSLDREIGELFF
DNA: TGTGCCAGCAGCTTGGACAGGGAAATCGGGGAGCTGTTTTTT

size: .
J: TRBJ1-2
D: .
V: TRBV2
CDR3: CASSGRGSYYGYTF
DNA: TGTGCCAGCAGTGGTAGGGGCTCTTACTATGGCTACACCTTC

size: .
J: TRBJ1-1
D: .
V: TRBV11-1
CDR3: CASSGTEAFF
DNA: TGTGCCAGCAGCGGCACTGAAGCTTTCTTT